The following is a TCR beta chain sequence with its context. This clone was counted only a few times. Its antigen is unknown. There are no base qualities to consult, and no much larger clone falls within one base. The entry originates in a study of blood T cell repertoires in COVID-19 (dated by TCRdb to 2020 to 2022). Looking at the study overall: Samples from collaborators originated in the United States, Italy and Spain and spanned both the acute and convalescent phases of COVID-19. The prospective study material was composed of cDNA or gDNA derived from T cells, B-cell-depleted T cells, or PBMCs. Deeply sampled blood TCRbeta repertoires from subjects exposed to, actively infected with, or recovered from COVID-19 were included in the dataset. The repertoires were released in a freely available public database meant as a resource for research on the immune response to SARS-CoV-2. Samples were obtained from the ongoing ImmuneRACE study (first 160 participants) and from approximately 1,200 subjects provided by 6 global collaborators. Nearly every sample came with metadata listing a de-identified subject ID, COVID-19 status, age in years and sex. Where HLA class I and class II types were available, the types were taken from metadata supplied by the sample provider, not from assay-based typing. Beyond this particular receptor, the publication reports: The amount of clinical and demographic metadata varied by source and participant and was provided uncurated.

TCRbeta CDR3 regions were amplified from genomic DNA by means of the immunoSEQ Assay, a bias-controlled multiplex PCR. Per the source publication's procedure: Nucleated cell counts per sample were estimated from amplification of reference gene primers within the assay. To quantify the absolute abundance of each unique TCRbeta CDR3 rearrangement, sequence reads were collapsed and filtered. For each sample, productive Simpson clonality was calculated as the square root of Simpson's diversity index over productive rearrangements. TCRdb stores this immuneACCESS table with in-frame sequences only. Part of the clones is absent; in the studies checked, under half of the shortfall reflects unresolved V genes, and no reason is known for the rest. That table furnishes V, J and clone size, whereas the DNA furnished D and trimming. Recorded for this sample are about 150,000 clones; about 90% of them occurred a single time. Together, the top ten hold over 35% of the sample.

A second Seattle source provided samples from volunteer blood donors who had recovered from COVID-19. Whole blood was collected in K2EDTA tubes by collaborating institutions according to the institutions' own protocols. Collaborator samples were shipped for TCRbeta analysis as frozen whole blood, isolated PBMCs, or DNA extracted from either sample type. Germline trimming amounts to 3 bases on V and 4 bases on J, with 5 as the count of junction bases outside the gene matches. As encoded in the germline V gene (reference sequence), CDR1 is LNHDA while CDR2 is SQIVND. From the cysteine up to the phenylalanine, the CDR3 has a length of 15 residues. Here the CDR3 DNA is all that survives: 45 bases in frame from base 1.

This sequence originates from a man in his forties or fifties who had recovered from COVID-19. In this chain, TRBV19 is recombined with TRBJ1-5, with 8 junctional bases fitting TRBD1. Sequencing was carried out using peripheral blood. CDR3 sequence: CASSMRDRRNQPQHF. The sequenced DNA: TGTGCCAGTAGTATGAGGGACAGGAGAAATCAGCCCCAGCATTTT.